The clone carrying this T cell receptor beta chain was recorded at least ten times. Time point meaning: newly diagnosed GD, antithyroid drugs for less than 3 months. The TCR library was made from RNA extracted from PBMCs. This sample was included in a study of regulatory T cells in long-lasting Graves disease. Study-wide context: Those Graves' patients who were newly diagnosed had been on antithyroid drugs under 3 months.

Building the TCR beta libraries relied on iRepertoire HTBI primers, and CDR3 regions underwent Arm-PCR. TCRdb fed the multiplex PCR reads into MiXCR, producing one record per CDR3 protein. Of roughly 440,000 distinct CDR3 sequences in the sample, 15% to 20% are singletons; the top ten hold under 30%. The CDR3 is made up of 14 amino acids. J was trimmed by 10 bases and V by 8 bases; bases with no gene match: 10. Germline V lookup: CDR1 SNHLY, CDR2 FYNNEI. These data were also filed under a second study, of T cells in Graves' hyperthyroidism and ophthalmopathy. That source adds: The study defined stable Graves' hyperthyroidism as no ophthalmopathy progression within 18 months. Using the HTBI primer set, a first-round RT-PCR was run on the TCR CDR3. Blood also carried most thyroid clonotypes expanded above 0.001.

The TCR sequence derives from a woman between 18 and 30 years old with Graves disease. This sequence joins TRBV2 and TRBJ1-6, with TRBD1 matching over 8 bases. The sequences come from peripheral blood mononuclear cells (PBMCs), collected at new diagnosis, from a patient treated with antithyroid drugs. The CDR3 loop reads CASQQGDPNSPLHF. In DNA form, the CDR3 reads TGTGCCAGCCAACAGGGGGATCCCAACTCACCCCTCCACTTT.